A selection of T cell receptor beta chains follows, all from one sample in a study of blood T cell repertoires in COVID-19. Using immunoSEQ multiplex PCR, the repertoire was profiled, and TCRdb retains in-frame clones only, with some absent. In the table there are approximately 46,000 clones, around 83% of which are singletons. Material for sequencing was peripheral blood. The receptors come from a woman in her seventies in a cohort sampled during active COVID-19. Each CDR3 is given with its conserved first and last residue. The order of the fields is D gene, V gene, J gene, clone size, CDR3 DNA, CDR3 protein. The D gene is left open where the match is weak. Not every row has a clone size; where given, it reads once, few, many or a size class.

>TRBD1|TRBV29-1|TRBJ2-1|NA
TGCAGCGTTGAAGGTCGGCCAGGGGGCCTCAATGAGCAGTTCTTC
CSVEGRPGGLNEQFF
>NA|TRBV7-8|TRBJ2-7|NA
TGTGCCAGCAGCTTACAGGAGGGTCCCTACGAGCAGTACTTC
CASSLQEGPYEQYF
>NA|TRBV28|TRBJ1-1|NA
TGTGCCAGCAGTTTATTTGGCAGGGTTTACACTGAAGCTTTCTTT
CASSLFGRVYTEAFF
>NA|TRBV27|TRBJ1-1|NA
TGTGCCAGCAGTTTATTTCCTACAGTGCACGCTGAAGCTTTCTTT
CASSLFPTVHAEAFF
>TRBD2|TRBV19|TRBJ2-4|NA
TGTGCCAGTAGTACGGGGGGGACTGCCAAAAACATTCAGTACTTC
CASSTGGTAKNIQYF
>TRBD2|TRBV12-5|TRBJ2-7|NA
TGTGCTAGTGGTTTGGCCCCAGGACTAGCGGGAGTCTTTTACGAGCAGTACTTC
CASGLAPGLAGVFYEQYF
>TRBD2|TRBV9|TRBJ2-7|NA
TGTGCCAGCAGCGTGGGACTAGCGGACCCTTACGAGCAGTACTTC
CASSVGLADPYEQYF
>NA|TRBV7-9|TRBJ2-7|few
TGTGCCAGCAGCTTAGGTAACTACAACTCCTACGAGCAGTACTTC
CASSLGNYNSYEQYF
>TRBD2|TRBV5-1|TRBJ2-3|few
TGCGCCAGCAGCTTGGGGGCTAGCGGAGGGCCTAGCACAGATACGCAGTATTTT
CASSLGASGGPSTDTQYF
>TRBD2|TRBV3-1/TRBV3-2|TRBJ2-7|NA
TGTGCCAGCAGCCAAAGGACTAGCGGCGAGCAGTACTTC
CASSQRTSGEQYF
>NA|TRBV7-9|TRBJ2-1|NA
TGTGCCAGCAGCTTATGGCCTGAGCAGTTCTTC
CASSLWPEQFF
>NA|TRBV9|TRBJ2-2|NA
TGTGCCAGCAGCCCCCTGGGGGCCGTGGTCACCGGGGAGCTGTTTTTT
CASSPLGAVVTGELFF
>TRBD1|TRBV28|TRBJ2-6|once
TGTGCCACCTCAGGGACAGGTCTCTCTGGGGCCAACGTCCTGACTTTC
CATSGTGLSGANVLTF
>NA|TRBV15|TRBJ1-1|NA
TGTGCCACCAGCAGAGAAAGAACAGCGAACACTGAAGCTTTCTTT
CATSRERTANTEAFF
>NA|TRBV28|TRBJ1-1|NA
TGTGCCAGCAGTTCCTCAGGGGTTAGAAACACTGAAGCTTTCTTT
CASSSSGVRNTEAFF
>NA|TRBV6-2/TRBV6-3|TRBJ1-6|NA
TGTGCCAGCAGTTACCAGACAGGCGAAGATTCACCCCTCCACTTT
CASSYQTGEDSPLHF
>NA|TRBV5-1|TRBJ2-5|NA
TGCGCCAGCAGCCTAGTCGGCGCCCAGTACTTC
CASSLVGAQYF
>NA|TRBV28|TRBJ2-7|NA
TGTGCCAGCAGTCTTACTGGCGGGACCCCCTACGAGCAGTACTTC
CASSLTGGTPYEQYF
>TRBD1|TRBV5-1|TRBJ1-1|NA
TGCGCCAGCAGCCTAAGTAGGGGGCGTGTTGAAGCTTTCTTT
CASSLSRGRVEAFF
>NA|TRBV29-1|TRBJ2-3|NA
TGCAGCGTTGGGGGGGGCCAGTCGAGCGCAGATACGCAGTATTTT
CSVGGGQSSADTQYF
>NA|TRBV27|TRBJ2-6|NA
TGTGCCAGCAGTTTATATTGGCCTGGGGCCAACGTCCTGACTTTC
CASSLYWPGANVLTF
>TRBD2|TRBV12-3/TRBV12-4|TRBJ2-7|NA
TGTGCCAGCGGGGGGGACCTCTACGAGCAGTACTTC
CASGGDLYEQYF
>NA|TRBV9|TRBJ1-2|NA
TGTGCCAGCAGCGTACAAGGAGGGGTAAACTATGGCTACACCTTC
CASSVQGGVNYGYTF
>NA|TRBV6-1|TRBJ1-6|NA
TGTGCCAGCAGTGAAGCTCGGGTAGGAAATTCACCCCTCCACTTT
CASSEARVGNSPLHF
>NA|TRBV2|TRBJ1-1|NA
TGTGCCAGCAGTGTCATATTGAGTTCGACTGAAGCTTTCTTT
CASSVILSSTEAFF
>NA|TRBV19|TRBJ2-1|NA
TGTGCCAGTAGTACCAACCGGCTAGCCCTTTCGGGTGAGCAGTTCTTC
CASSTNRLALSGEQFF